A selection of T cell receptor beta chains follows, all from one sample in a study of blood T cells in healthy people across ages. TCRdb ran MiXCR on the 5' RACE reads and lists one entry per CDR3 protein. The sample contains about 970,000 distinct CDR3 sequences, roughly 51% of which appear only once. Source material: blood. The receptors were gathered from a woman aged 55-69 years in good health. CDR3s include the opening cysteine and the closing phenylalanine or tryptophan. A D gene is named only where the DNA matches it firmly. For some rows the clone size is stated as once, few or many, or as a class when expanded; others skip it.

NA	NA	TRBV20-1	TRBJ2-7	TGCAGTGCTGGGACCCTCTACGAGCAGTACTTC	CSAGTLYEQYF
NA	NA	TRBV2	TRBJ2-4	TGTGCCAGCAGTATACAGGTCACCAAAAACATTCAGTACTTC	CASSIQVTKNIQYF
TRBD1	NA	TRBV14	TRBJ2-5	TGTGCCAGTGGGAAGGGGGCCCAGCGGTGGGAGACCCAGTACTTC	CASGKGAQRWETQYF
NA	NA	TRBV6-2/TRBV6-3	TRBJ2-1	TGTGCCAGCAGTAGGGACCGCAATGAGCAGTTCTTC	CASSRDRNEQFF
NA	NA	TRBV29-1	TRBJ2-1	TGCAGCGTCTCCCGCGTGATGAATGAGCAGTTCTTC	CSVSRVMNEQFF
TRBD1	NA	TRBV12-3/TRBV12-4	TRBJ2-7	TGTGCCAGCAGTCCCCATCGGGACAGGTACGGCGAGCAGTACTTC	CASSPHRDRYGEQYF
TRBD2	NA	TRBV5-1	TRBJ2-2	TGCGCCAGCAGCCCACAGGGACTAGCGGGCACCGGGGAGCTGTTTTTT	CASSPQGLAGTGELFF
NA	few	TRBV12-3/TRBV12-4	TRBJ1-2	TGTGCCAGCAGTTTTGGGGAGTATGGCTACACCTTC	CASSFGEYGYTF
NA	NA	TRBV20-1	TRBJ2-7	TGCAGTGCTAGAGACCCCGTGGGGGGAATGCACGAGCAGTACTTC	CSARDPVGGMHEQYF
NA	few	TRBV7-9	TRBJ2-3	TGTGCCAGCAGCTTGGCCTCCCGCACAGATACGCAGTATTTT	CASSLASRTDTQYF
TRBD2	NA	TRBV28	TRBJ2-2	TGTGCCAGCAGTGGAGCGGGAGACACCGGGGAGCTGTTTTTT	CASSGAGDTGELFF
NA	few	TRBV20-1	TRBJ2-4	TGCAGTGCTAGAGATCACAGGGACCTGGCCAAAAACATTCAGTACTTC	CSARDHRDLAKNIQYF
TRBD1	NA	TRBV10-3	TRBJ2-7	TGTGCCATCAGTGGGAGGACAGGGAGCTACGAGCAGTACTTC	CAISGRTGSYEQYF
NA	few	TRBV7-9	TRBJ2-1	TGTGCCAGCACCAAGGCTTACGGCTCCTACAATGAGCAGTTCTTC	CASTKAYGSYNEQFF
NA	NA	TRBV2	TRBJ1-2	TGTGCCAGCAGTCTAAATGGCCTCCCAGGGACCCATGGCTACACCTTC	CASSLNGLPGTHGYTF
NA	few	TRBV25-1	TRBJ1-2	TGTGCCAGCGGCACACATACAGGGTACGGACACACCTTC	CASGTHTGYGHTF
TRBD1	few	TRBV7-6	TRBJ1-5	TGTGCCAGCAGCTTAGCCACAGGGGGGCAAGGGGCCCAGCATTTT	CASSLATGGQGAQHF
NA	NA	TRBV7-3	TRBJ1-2	TGTGCCAGCAGCTATACCGGGCCTTCGGACTATGGCTACACCTTC	CASSYTGPSDYGYTF
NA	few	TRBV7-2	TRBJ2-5	TGTGCCAGCAGCCCCCGGGGCGTTAAAGAGACCCAGTACTTC	CASSPRGVKETQYF
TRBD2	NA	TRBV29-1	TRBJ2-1	TGCAGCCCATGGACTAGCGGATCCTACAATGAGCAGTTCTTC	CSPWTSGSYNEQFF
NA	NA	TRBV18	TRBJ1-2	TGTGCCAGCTCACCTTCGACGGAGGTAAACTATGGCTACACCTTC	CASSPSTEVNYGYTF
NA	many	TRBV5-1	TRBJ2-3	TGCGCCAGCAGCTGGAGGCTAAGCACAGATACGCAGTATTTT	CASSWRLSTDTQYF
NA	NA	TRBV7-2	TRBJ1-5	TGTGCCAGCAGCTTAGCCACAGCGTCGGGTGAACCCCAGCATTTT	CASSLATASGEPQHF
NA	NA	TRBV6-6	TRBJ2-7	TGTGCCAGCACCAACCCCACAGGTCGCGAGCAGTACTTC	CASTNPTGREQYF
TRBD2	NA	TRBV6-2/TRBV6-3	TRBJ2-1	TGTGCCAGCAGTCTAGCGGGAGGGCGTTGGGGCAATGAGCAGTTCTTC	CASSLAGGRWGNEQFF
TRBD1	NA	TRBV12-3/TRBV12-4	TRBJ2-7	TGTGCCAGCAGTTGGACAGGGACCCTGGACGAGCAGTACTTC	CASSWTGTLDEQYF
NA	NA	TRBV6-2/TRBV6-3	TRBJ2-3	TGTGCCAGCAGCAGATGGGGTTCTTCAAATACGCAGTATTTT	CASSRWGSSNTQYF
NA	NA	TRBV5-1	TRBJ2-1	TGCGCCAGCTATTCTGGAGTTAACTCCTACAATGAGCAGTTCTTC	CASYSGVNSYNEQFF
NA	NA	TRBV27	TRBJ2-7	TGTGCCAGCAGTATATACAGGGAATCCGAGCAGTACTTC	CASSIYRESEQYF
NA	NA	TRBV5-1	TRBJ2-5	TGCGCCAGCAGCCGGGACTTGTCCAATGAGCAGTACTTC	CASSRDLSNEQYF
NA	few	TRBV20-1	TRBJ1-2	TGCAGTGCCCCCATCGTGGACGCGGCGGATGGCTACACCTTC	CSAPIVDAADGYTF
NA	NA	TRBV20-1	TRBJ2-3	TGCAGTGCCCTCCCGACTGTAACGAGGGCAGATACGCAGTATTTT	CSALPTVTRADTQYF
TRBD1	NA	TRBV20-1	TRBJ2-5	TGCAGTGCTAGCCGGACAGGGGGCGGGGAGCAGTACTTC	CSASRTGGGEQYF
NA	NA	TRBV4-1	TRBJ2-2	TGCGCCAGCAGCCTAGGCTGGGGCGGGTTTGGCACCGGGGAGCTGTTTTTT	CASSLGWGGFGTGELFF
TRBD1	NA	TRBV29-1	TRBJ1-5	TGCAGCGTTTGGACAGGTGGCGATCAGCCCCAGCATTTT	CSVWTGGDQPQHF
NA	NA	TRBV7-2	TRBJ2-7	TGTGCCAGCAGCTTAGTTTTGGACAAGTCCTACGAGCAGTACTTC	CASSLVLDKSYEQYF
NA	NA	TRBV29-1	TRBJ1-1	TGCAGCGTGTTACGGGCCGCGGGCACTGAAGCTTTCTTT	CSVLRAAGTEAFF
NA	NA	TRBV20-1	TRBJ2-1	TGCAGTGGGGGCCTAGTGGATTCCTACAATGAGCAGTTCTTC	CSGGLVDSYNEQFF
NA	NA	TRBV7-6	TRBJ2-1	TGTGCCAGCAGCCAGGGGGGCCAGGCCAACAATGAGCAGTTCTTC	CASSQGGQANNEQFF